Reported below is one TCR beta chain. The germline V gene encodes CDR1 SGHTA and CDR2 FQGNSA. This CDR3 spans 13 amino acids. V dropped 5 bases and J dropped 7 bases, with 13 bases sitting between them. Each subset's genomic DNA was split evenly across several immunoSEQ plates. Generated by immunoSEQ multiplex PCR, the TCRdb table keeps only in-frame clones and is missing some. The repertoire holds about 2.4 million clones, with more than 90% as singletons. The data belong to a study of shared clonotypes between healthy human individuals. The chain is built from TRBV7-2 and TRBJ2-3; D remains ambiguous. Sequencing used naive CD4+ T cells sorted from blood. Sample subset: CD45RA+ positively selected. This clonotype was sampled from a young man in good health. CDR3 residues: CASSPPSAYTQYF. CDR3 coding DNA: TGTGCCAGCAGCCCCCCCTCCGCTTATACGCAGTATTTT.